Here is one T cell receptor (beta chain) with its context. Antigen specificity is unknown. This specimen comes from a study of T cell responses to AZD1222 COVID-19 vaccine. About the study: Second-dose groups at about 4 or about 12 weeks were pooled. Findings of the study overall: Baseline serology detected seropositivity in only six AZD1222 recipients. The donor group comprised mostly white British people and more females; the analysis possibly underestimated clonal diversity.

Some clones are missing from TCRdb's copy, which holds only in-frame ones; the method was immunoSEQ multiplex PCR. The profile shows 60,000 to 75,000 clones, 85% of them singletons. This CDR3 comprises 16 residues. Germline values: CDR1 GTSNPN, CDR2 SVGIG (reference sequence). Trimming at V came to 4 bases and at J to 5 bases, leaving 11 bases not matched to a gene. The clonotype originates from an adult in good health. Sequenced material: peripheral blood, taken on day 0 of AZD1222 vaccination. The rearrangement uses TRBV30 and TRBJ2-2, with TRBD2 identical over 9 bases. CDR3 DNA sequence: TGTGCCTGGAAAATCGAGCGGGGGGCATGGACCGGGGAGCTGTTTTTT. The encoded protein is CAWKIERGAWTGELFF. The entire variable domain, with the rest obtained from reference TRBV30 and TRBJ2-2, is as follows: SQTIHQWPATLVQPVGSPLSLECTVEGTSNPNLYWYRQAAGRGLQLLFYSVGIGQISSEVPQNLSASRPQDRQFILSSKKLLLSDSGFYLCAWKIERGAWTGELFFGEGSRLTVL.